This entry is about one TCR beta chain. Its antigen remains unidentified. Unmatched junction bases numbered 6, after V lost 4 bases and J lost 2 bases. The CDR3 runs to 16 residues. Looked up from germline, CDR1 is MNHEY and CDR2 is SVGAGI. The sample is drawn from a study of T cell responses to AZD1222 COVID-19 vaccine. Sequencing was performed with immunoSEQ multiplex PCR; in TCRdb, only in-frame clones are kept and a portion is missing. The sample lists roughly 150,000 clones, 90% occurring once. Notes on the study in general: The donor group comprised mostly white British people and more females; the analysis possibly underestimated clonal diversity. Variant regions that are unmutated are reportedly the target of nearly half of spike-specific TCRs.

The TCR originated in an adult who received the AZD1222 COVID-19 vaccine. Sample: peripheral blood, taken 28 days after the second AZD1222 dose. The chain has TRBV6-5 and TRBJ2-3, with TRBD2 matching 10 bases. The CDR3 coding sequence is TGTGCCAGCAGTTGGCTAGCGGGGGCGGTCACAGATACGCAGTATTTT. Amino acid sequence: CASSWLAGAVTDTQYF.